This T cell receptor (beta chain) was sequenced for a study of patients and donors after allogeneic stem cell transplantation. This clonotype was observed a few times. A single record per CDR3 protein comes from TCRdb applying MiXCR to the RT-PCR reads. The profile shows about 160,000 distinct CDR3 sequences, around 30% of them singletons. The material sequenced was blood, either unsorted or a sorted T cell fraction (not recorded which). The receptor's source is a human donor who was either an allogeneic HSCT recipient or a stem cell or donor lymphocyte infusion donor (not recorded which). It is not recorded whose cells these are; they may come from a transplant donor.

The CDR3 coding sequence is TGTGCCAGCAGTTTTGTTCCAGGGAATGAAAAACTGTTTTTT. Amino acid sequence: CASSFVPGNEKLFF. The chain carries TRBV12-3 or TRBV12-4 and TRBJ1-4; D perhaps matches TRBD1 (5 bases). This CDR3 has 14 residues. Trimming stripped 3 bases from V and 5 bases from J, with 10 bases between.